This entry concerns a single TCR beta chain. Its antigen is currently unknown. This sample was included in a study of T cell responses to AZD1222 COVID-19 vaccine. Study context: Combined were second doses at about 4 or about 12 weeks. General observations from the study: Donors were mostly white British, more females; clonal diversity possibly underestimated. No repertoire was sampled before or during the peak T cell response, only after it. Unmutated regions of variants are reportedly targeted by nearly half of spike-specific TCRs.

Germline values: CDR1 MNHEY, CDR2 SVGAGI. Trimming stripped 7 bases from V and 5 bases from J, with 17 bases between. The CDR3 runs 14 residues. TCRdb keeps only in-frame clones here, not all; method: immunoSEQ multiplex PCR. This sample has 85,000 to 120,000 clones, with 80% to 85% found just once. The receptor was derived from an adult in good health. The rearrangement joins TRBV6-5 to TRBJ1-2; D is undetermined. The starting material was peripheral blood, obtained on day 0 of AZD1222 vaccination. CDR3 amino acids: CASNIHFGPYGYTF. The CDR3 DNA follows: TGTGCCAGCAATATCCACTTTGGCCCTTATGGCTACACCTTC.